These T cell receptor beta chains were read from a single sample in a study of blood T cells in healthy people across ages. TCRdb reprocessed the 5' RACE reads via MiXCR and lists one record per CDR3 protein. The sample contains hundreds of thousands of distinct CDR3 sequences, roughly 43% of which appear only once. Input material: blood. These receptors were taken from a woman aged 60-75 years in good health. Both conserved end residues are part of each CDR3. D genes are given only for firm matches. Size values are once, few and many counts, or a class for expanded clones, and some rows have none.

TGTGCCAGCAGATTGAGAGACGGTCAGTTGGACAATGAGCAGTACTTC,CASRLRDGQLDNEQYF,TRBV5-6,NA,few,TRBJ2-7
TGTGCCAGCAGTGCCCGGGAGACCCAGTACTTC,CASSARETQYF,TRBV6-1,NA,few,TRBJ2-5
TGTGCCAGCAGCGCGACCGGGACTAGCGGGGGGCGCTACAATGAGCAGTTCTTC,CASSATGTSGGRYNEQFF,TRBV7-3,TRBD2,once,TRBJ2-1
TGTGCCAGCAGTTCCCAGGGGGTCTACACTGAAGCTTTCTTT,CASSSQGVYTEAFF,TRBV27,TRBD1,NA,TRBJ1-1
TGTGCCAGCAGTTTCACAGGACTCGAGCAGTACTTC,CASSFTGLEQYF,TRBV2,NA,few,TRBJ2-7
TGCAGTGCTTCCGACAGGGGGCACACTGAAGCTTTCTTT,CSASDRGHTEAFF,TRBV20-1,TRBD1,NA,TRBJ1-1
TGTGCCAGCAGCGTAGGGCTAGCGGGGGGGCCTTCGTGGCGAGATACGCAGTATTTT,CASSVGLAGGPSWRDTQYF,TRBV9,TRBD2,NA,TRBJ2-3
TGCAGTGCAGTGGGACAGGGGCTTGTCTCACCCCTCCACTTT,CSAVGQGLVSPLHF,TRBV20-1,TRBD1,NA,TRBJ1-6
TGTGCCACCAGCCGGGGTCAAGAGACCCAGTACTTC,CATSRGQETQYF,TRBV15,NA,many,TRBJ2-5
TGCAGTGCTAGACCCTTGGGGGACAATGAGCAGTTCTTC,CSARPLGDNEQFF,TRBV20-1,NA,NA,TRBJ2-1
TGCAGCGTCGACTCCAGGACAGGGGGAGAGACCCAGTTCTTC,CSVDSRTGGETQFF,TRBV29-1,TRBD1,NA,TRBJ2-1
TGTGCCAGCATCCCGGGACAGACTAATGAAAAACTGTTTTTT,CASIPGQTNEKLFF,TRBV28,TRBD1,NA,TRBJ1-4
TGTGCCAGCAGCACACATCTAGCGGGGGGGAGGCAGTATTTT,CASSTHLAGGRQYF,TRBV7-2,TRBD2,few,TRBJ2-3
TGTGCCAGCAGCGTAGATACAGGCCCTAACTATGGCTACACCTTC,CASSVDTGPNYGYTF,TRBV9,NA,NA,TRBJ1-2
TGTGCCAGCAGTGATCGGAGGGGTACTAATTCACCCCTCCACTTT,CASSDRRGTNSPLHF,TRBV25-1,NA,NA,TRBJ1-6
TGTGCCAGCAGCCAGACGTTTAGCGGGCTTAATGAGCAGTTCTTC,CASSQTFSGLNEQFF,TRBV7-2,TRBD2,NA,TRBJ2-1
TGTGCCAGCAGTTTTGTGTGGGACAGGGCGAACACCGGGGAGCTGTTTTTT,CASSFVWDRANTGELFF,TRBV12-3/TRBV12-4,TRBD1,few,TRBJ2-2
TGTGCCAGCACCGTGGCGGCGGTGAACACTGAAGCTTTCTTT,CASTVAAVNTEAFF,TRBV3-1,NA,NA,TRBJ1-1
TGTGCCAGCAGCCTAATAAAGAGTGAGCAGTTCTTC,CASSLIKSEQFF,TRBV3-1,NA,NA,TRBJ2-1
TGTGCCAGCAAGACAGGGACAGGGGGAAAGGGCAATGAGCAGTACTTC,CASKTGTGGKGNEQYF,TRBV2,TRBD1,NA,TRBJ2-5
TGCAGTGCCGGCAAACAGGAGACTTACGAGCAGTACTTC,CSAGKQETYEQYF,TRBV20-1,NA,few,TRBJ2-7
TGTGCCAGCAGCTTAGAACTAGCGGCTTCCTACGTGCAGTACTTC,CASSLELAASYVQYF,TRBV7-3,TRBD2,NA,TRBJ2-7
TGTGCCAGCAGCCCCCACGACTTCTCCTACGATGAGCAGTTCTTC,CASSPHDFSYDEQFF,TRBV11-2,NA,NA,TRBJ2-1
TGTGCCAGCAGTGACCTAGCGGGAGTGGGGCTCGAGCAGTTCTTC,CASSDLAGVGLEQFF,TRBV6-1,TRBD2,NA,TRBJ2-1
TGCAGCGTTGAAGGCAGGGTTCCGGGCACAGATACGCAGTATTTT,CSVEGRVPGTDTQYF,TRBV29-1,NA,few,TRBJ2-3
TGTGCCAGCAGCGTAGAAGCGGGCCGCCAAGAGACCCAGTACTTC,CASSVEAGRQETQYF,TRBV9,NA,NA,TRBJ2-5
TGTGCCAGCAGTTACTCGAACTCGCAGTATTTT,CASSYSNSQYF,TRBV6-5,NA,NA,TRBJ2-3
TGCAGCGCGGGGGACAGGACGGGGCAGCCCCAGCATTTT,CSAGDRTGQPQHF,TRBV29-1,TRBD1,few,TRBJ1-5
TGTGCCAGCAGCCCGTTTCCCCAGGGGGAAGGCTACACCTTC,CASSPFPQGEGYTF,TRBV27,TRBD1,few,TRBJ1-2
TGCAGTGGATCGTCTGGGGGAGTAGGGTATGGCCACACCTTC,CSGSSGGVGYGHTF,TRBV20-1,NA,once,TRBJ1-2
TGCAGCGCGGGACAGGGGGGTGAAAAACTGTTTTTT,CSAGQGGEKLFF,TRBV29-1,TRBD1,once,TRBJ1-4
TGTGCCAGCAGTGAAACAGGGGTAGGGTATGGCTACACCTTC,CASSETGVGYGYTF,TRBV2,TRBD1,NA,TRBJ1-2
TGTGCCAGCAGCCAGGACACCTCAACTAACGAAAAACTGTTTTTT,CASSQDTSTNEKLFF,TRBV3-1,NA,NA,TRBJ1-4
TGTGCCATTAAGCGGGCGAGCAATGAGCAGTTCTTC,CAIKRASNEQFF,TRBV7-9,NA,NA,TRBJ2-1
TGCAGCGTCGGGGGACTAGCGGGTGGTACCGGGGAGCTGTTTTTT,CSVGGLAGGTGELFF,TRBV29-1,TRBD2,NA,TRBJ2-2
TGTGCCAGCAGCACCCCAGGGGGAGGGGCAGATACGCAGTATTTT,CASSTPGGGADTQYF,TRBV7-9,NA,few,TRBJ2-3
TGTGCCAGCAGCTTAGCTGGAGCCGCAACTAATGAAAAACTGTTTTTT,CASSLAGAATNEKLFF,TRBV7-6,NA,few,TRBJ1-4
TGCAGTGCTAGAGTAACCGGTCCCACAGATACGCAGTATTTT,CSARVTGPTDTQYF,TRBV20-1,NA,NA,TRBJ2-3
TGTGCCAGCAGCGTAGACCCAAGATATAATTCACCCCTCCACTTT,CASSVDPRYNSPLHF,TRBV9,NA,few,TRBJ1-6
TGTGCCAGCAGTCCTGGGACAGGTTTCAACACAGATACGCAGTATTTT,CASSPGTGFNTDTQYF,TRBV6-5,TRBD1,NA,TRBJ2-3
TGTGCCAGCAGCCCCCGACTAGCGGAGGGAGAGACCCAGTACTTC,CASSPRLAEGETQYF,TRBV9,TRBD2,NA,TRBJ2-5
TGTGCCAGCAGTCCACAGGGGTCTGGGGGCTACACCTTC,CASSPQGSGGYTF,TRBV6-5,TRBD1,NA,TRBJ1-2
TGTGCCAGCAGCTTAATGAGGGGGGTTAATGAGCAGTTCTTC,CASSLMRGVNEQFF,TRBV7-2,NA,NA,TRBJ2-1
TGCAGTGCTAGTCCGGGACGGTCGAACACTGAAGCTTTCTTT,CSASPGRSNTEAFF,TRBV20-1,NA,NA,TRBJ1-1
TGTGCCAGCAGTGGCGGGACAGGGGGCGTCGAGCAGTACTTC,CASSGGTGGVEQYF,TRBV27,TRBD1,few,TRBJ2-7
TGCGCCAGCAGCCAAGAAGCAGGGAATGAGCAGTACTTC,CASSQEAGNEQYF,TRBV4-3,NA,NA,TRBJ2-7
TGCAGTGCTCGACTAGCGGCGGGCACAGATACGCAGTATTTT,CSARLAAGTDTQYF,TRBV20-1,TRBD2,few,TRBJ2-3
TGCGCCAGCAACCGGGACAATACCTACGAGCAGTACTTC,CASNRDNTYEQYF,TRBV5-1,NA,NA,TRBJ2-7
TGTGCCAGCAGCTCCCTTTCCGACAATGAGCAGTACTTC,CASSSLSDNEQYF,TRBV7-9,NA,NA,TRBJ2-7
TGTGCCAGCAGCTCCAAACCCTTGGGGGGGGCCACCTACAATGAGCAGTACTTC,CASSSKPLGGATYNEQYF,TRBV7-3,NA,NA,TRBJ2-7
TGTGCCAGCAGCTCGCGGACAAAGTCTAATAACTATGGCTACACCTTC,CASSSRTKSNNYGYTF,TRBV11-2,NA,few,TRBJ1-2
TGTGCCAGCAGCCAATTCCGAACCGGTTTCCCCTACGAGCAGTACTTC,CASSQFRTGFPYEQYF,TRBV7-2,NA,NA,TRBJ2-7
TGCGCCAGCAGCTTGGCCCTAGCGGGAGATACGCAGTATTTT,CASSLALAGDTQYF,TRBV5-1,TRBD2,many,TRBJ2-3
TGTGCCAGCAGCCAAGTTTCAGCGGGGGGGCCCGGGGAGCTGTTTTTT,CASSQVSAGGPGELFF,TRBV14,TRBD2,once,TRBJ2-2
TGCAGTGCTACTTTTCGCGGTAATAGCAATCAGCCCCAGCATTTT,CSATFRGNSNQPQHF,TRBV20-1,NA,NA,TRBJ1-5
TGTGCCATCAGCCCCGGGACAGGGGTTTCCTACGAGCAGTACTTC,CAISPGTGVSYEQYF,TRBV10-3,TRBD1,few,TRBJ2-7
TGCGCCAGCAGCTTAAGTTGGAGGGGGGAATACAATGAGCAGTACTTC,CASSLSWRGEYNEQYF,TRBV5-1,NA,once,TRBJ2-5